This T cell receptor beta chain is drawn from a study of blood T cell repertoires in COVID-19. Study-level information: Acute and convalescent COVID-19 specimens originated in the United States, Italy and Spain.

Membership in each cohort depended on participant-reported clinical history. The V end lost 0 bases, the J end lost 3 bases, and 7 bases lay between the germline ends. The CDR3 covers 13 residues. From germline, CDR1 is SGDLS and CDR2 YYNGEE. Study processing details: Cell counts per sample came from amplifying reference gene primers. The data were produced by immunoSEQ multiplex PCR, yet TCRdb's version contains in-frame clones alone and is incomplete. V, J and clone size reflect that table, while D and trimming were determined from the DNA. This sample carries 110,000 to 150,000 clones, around four fifths of them seen once, and the ten largest clones take around 6.2%.

This receptor was taken from a woman between 40 and 55 years old who had recovered from COVID-19. The J gene is TRBJ2-7, the V gene TRBV9, with unresolved D. Sequenced: PBMCs or T cells enriched from blood (not recorded which). The CDR3: CASSVGADYEQYF. The CDR3 region has the DNA TGTGCCAGCAGCGTAGGGGCAGACTACGAGCAGTACTTC.